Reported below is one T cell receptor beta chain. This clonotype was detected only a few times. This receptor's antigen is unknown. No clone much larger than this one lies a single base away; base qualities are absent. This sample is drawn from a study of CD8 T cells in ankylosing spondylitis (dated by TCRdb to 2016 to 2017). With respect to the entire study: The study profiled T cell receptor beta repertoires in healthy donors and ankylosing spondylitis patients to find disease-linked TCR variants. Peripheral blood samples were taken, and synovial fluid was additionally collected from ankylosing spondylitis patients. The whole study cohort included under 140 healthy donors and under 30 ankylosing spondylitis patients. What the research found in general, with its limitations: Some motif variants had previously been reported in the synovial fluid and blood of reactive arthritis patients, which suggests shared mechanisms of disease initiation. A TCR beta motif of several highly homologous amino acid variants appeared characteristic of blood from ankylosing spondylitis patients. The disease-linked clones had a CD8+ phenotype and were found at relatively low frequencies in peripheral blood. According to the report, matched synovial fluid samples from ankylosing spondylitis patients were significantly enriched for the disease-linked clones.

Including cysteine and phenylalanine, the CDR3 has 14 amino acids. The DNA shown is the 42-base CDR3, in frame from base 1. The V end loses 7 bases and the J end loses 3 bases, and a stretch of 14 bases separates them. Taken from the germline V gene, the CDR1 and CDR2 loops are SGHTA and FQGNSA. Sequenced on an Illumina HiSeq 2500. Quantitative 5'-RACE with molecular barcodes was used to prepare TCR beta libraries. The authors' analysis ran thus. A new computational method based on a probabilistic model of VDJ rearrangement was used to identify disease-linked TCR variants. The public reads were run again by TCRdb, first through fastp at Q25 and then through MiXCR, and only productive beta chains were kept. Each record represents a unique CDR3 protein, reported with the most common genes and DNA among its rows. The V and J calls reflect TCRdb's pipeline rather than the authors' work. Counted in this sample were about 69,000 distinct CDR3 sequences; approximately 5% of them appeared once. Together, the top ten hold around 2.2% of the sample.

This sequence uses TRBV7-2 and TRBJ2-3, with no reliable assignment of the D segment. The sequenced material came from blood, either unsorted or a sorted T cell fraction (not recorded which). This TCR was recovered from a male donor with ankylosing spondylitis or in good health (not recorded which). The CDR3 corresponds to CASTGRYRTDTQYF. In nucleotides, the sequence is TGTGCCAGCACCGGGCGGTATCGAACAGATACGCAGTATTTT.